Listed below are T cell receptor beta chains from one sample, sequenced in a study of early T cells in non-severe SARS-CoV-2 infection. TCRdb recomputed calls from the 5' RACE reads with MiXCR, one row per CDR3 protein. The sample holds about 70,000 distinct CDR3 sequences, more than 14% seen once. The starting material was whole blood, obtained at baseline. The receptors were gathered from an adult who was a healthcare worker with PCR-confirmed SARS-CoV-2 infection or an uninfected control (not recorded which). Both conserved end residues are part of each CDR3. D genes are given only for firm matches. Clone size is shown for a subset of rows, as once, few, many or a class of expanded clone.

J gene | D gene | clone size | V gene | CDR3 protein | CDR3 DNA
TRBJ2-1 | TRBD1 | . | TRBV6-1 | CASSPQWTGQEQFF | TGTGCCAGCAGTCCCCAGTGGACAGGGCAGGAGCAGTTCTTC
TRBJ2-7 | . | few | TRBV20-1 | CSARGVAAPYEQYF | TGCAGTGCTAGAGGAGTAGCGGCCCCCTACGAGCAGTACTTC
TRBJ2-3 | . | few | TRBV2 | CASRPANTQYF | TGTGCCAGCAGACCGGCAAATACGCAGTATTTT
TRBJ2-1 | TRBD2 | few | TRBV7-9 | CASSPRSSGKENEQFF | TGTGCCAGCAGCCCCCGGAGTAGCGGGAAGGAGAATGAGCAGTTCTTC
TRBJ1-4 | . | few | TRBV2 | CASGLRTNEKLFF | TGTGCCAGCGGGTTGCGTACTAATGAAAAACTGTTTTTT
TRBJ2-3 | . | few | TRBV14 | CASSPGTPTTHTQYF | TGTGCCAGCAGCCCCGGGACACCGACGACACATACGCAGTATTTT
TRBJ2-7 | TRBD1 | few | TRBV19 | CASSIPRQGGREQYF | TGTGCCAGTAGTATCCCCAGACAGGGGGGACGCGAGCAGTACTTC
TRBJ1-2 | . | once | TRBV25-1 | CVSSEGGRVGQGYTF | TGTGTCAGCAGTGAAGGTGGCAGGGTGGGGCAAGGCTACACCTTC
TRBJ2-5 | . | many | TRBV7-9 | CASLGPFQETQYF | TGTGCCAGCCTGGGACCGTTCCAAGAGACCCAGTACTTC
TRBJ2-1 | . | few | TRBV3-1 | CASRGAQEQFF | TGTGCCAGCAGGGGCGCGCAAGAGCAGTTCTTC
TRBJ2-1 | . | many | TRBV7-3 | CASSLTPGAYNEQFF | TGTGCCAGCAGCTTAACCCCGGGGGCCTACAATGAGCAGTTCTTC
TRBJ1-2 | . | . | TRBV6-1 | CASSPGGRRGYTF | TGTGCCAGCAGCCCCGGGGGACGGCGTGGCTACACCTTC
TRBJ2-1 | . | . | TRBV20-1 | CSASPGGAYNEQFF | TGCAGTGCTTCCCCCGGAGGAGCCTACAATGAGCAGTTCTTC
TRBJ2-5 | . | . | TRBV29-1 | CSVLDSSQETQYF | TGCAGCGTTTTGGACAGCTCCCAAGAGACCCAGTACTTC
TRBJ2-5 | TRBD2 | . | TRBV7-9 | CASRDLAVMRPQYF | TGTGCCAGCAGGGACCTAGCGGTAATGAGACCCCAGTACTTC
TRBJ2-1 | TRBD2 | few | TRBV7-3 | CASSPLPSGLNEQFF | TGTGCCAGCAGCCCCCTTCCTAGCGGTCTGAATGAGCAGTTCTTC
TRBJ1-3 | . | . | TRBV9 | CASSFSTEPGNTIYF | TGTGCCAGCAGCTTTAGTACGGAGCCTGGAAACACCATATATTTT
TRBJ1-1 | . | many | TRBV6-5 | CASRPGRLGTEAFF | TGTGCCAGCAGGCCTGGTCGTCTGGGGACTGAAGCTTTCTTT
TRBJ2-5 | . | . | TRBV5-1 | CASSLDRFQETQYF | TGCGCCAGCAGCTTAGACCGCTTCCAAGAGACCCAGTACTTC
TRBJ2-3 | TRBD2 | few | TRBV29-1 | CSVRLSSGSTDTQYF | TGCAGCGTTCGGCTGTCTAGCGGGAGCACAGATACGCAGTATTTT
TRBJ2-5 | . | . | TRBV28 | CASSLPIRDNKERETQYF | TGTGCCAGCAGTTTACCCATCCGGGACAATAAGGAAAGGGAGACCCAGTACTTC
TRBJ2-1 | TRBD2 | . | TRBV5-1 | CASSLVAGGYNEQFF | TGCGCCAGCAGCTTGGTTGCGGGAGGCTACAATGAGCAGTTCTTC
TRBJ2-3 | . | . | TRBV7-2 | CASSSQSTDTQYF | TGTGCCAGCAGCTCACAGAGCACAGATACGCAGTATTTT
TRBJ2-5 | TRBD1 | medium-sized | TRBV29-1 | CSAGDRQETQYF | TGCAGCGCCGGGGACAGACAAGAGACCCAGTACTTC
TRBJ2-7 | . | few | TRBV28 | CASSPAIPPYEQYF | TGTGCCAGCAGTCCCGCCATACCGCCCTACGAGCAGTACTTC
TRBJ2-7 | TRBD2 | few | TRBV28 | CASSRGLANNYEQYF | TGTGCCAGCAGTCGGGGACTAGCCAACAACTACGAGCAGTACTTC
TRBJ2-2 | . | many | TRBV27 | CASSPTSPSGRGRLRGTGELFF | TGTGCCAGCAGTCCGACATCCCCCTCCGGGCGGGGGCGCTTAAGAGGGACCGGGGAGCTGTTTTTT
TRBJ2-7 | . | few | TRBV5-6 | CASSLANNEQYF | TGTGCCAGCAGCTTGGCCAACAACGAGCAGTACTTC
TRBJ1-2 | TRBD1 | . | TRBV6-5 | CASSRTGIDYGYTF | TGTGCCAGCAGCCGGACAGGGATTGACTATGGCTACACCTTC
TRBJ1-5 | TRBD1 | . | TRBV20-1 | CSASTGGGLQPQHF | TGCAGTGCCTCGACAGGGGGCGGACTTCAGCCCCAGCATTTT
TRBJ2-3 | TRBD2 | few | TRBV29-1 | CSVDGGRASPDTQYF | TGCAGCGTTGATGGTGGGAGGGCCTCCCCAGATACGCAGTATTTT
TRBJ2-7 | TRBD1 | . | TRBV12-3/TRBV12-4 | CASSLGQEEYF | TGTGCCAGCAGTTTGGGACAGGAGGAGTACTTC
TRBJ2-5 | TRBD2 | . | TRBV5-1 | CASSLYSGRETQYF | TGCGCCAGCAGCTTGTATAGCGGGAGAGAGACCCAGTACTTC
TRBJ2-5 | TRBD2 | few | TRBV3-1 | CASSLRTSGQETQYF | TGTGCCAGCAGCCTCCGGACTAGCGGCCAAGAGACCCAGTACTTC
TRBJ2-3 | TRBD2 | few | TRBV5-1 | CASRPGTSADTQYF | TGCGCCAGCAGGCCCGGGACTAGCGCAGATACGCAGTATTTT
TRBJ2-7 | . | few | TRBV7-9 | CASSLDGYRGGFSEQYF | TGTGCCAGCAGCTTAGATGGGTACAGGGGAGGGTTTTCCGAGCAGTACTTC
TRBJ1-2 | . | many | TRBV27 | CASSGGYGYTF | TGTGCCAGCTCGGGAGGCTATGGCTACACCTTC
TRBJ2-7 | TRBD2 | . | TRBV19 | CASSIDQTSGGYEQYF | TGTGCCAGTAGTATAGATCAAACTAGCGGAGGTTACGAGCAGTACTTC
TRBJ2-3 | . | . | TRBV2 | CASRVDFTDTQYF | TGTGCCAGCAGAGTCGACTTCACAGATACGCAGTATTTT
TRBJ2-1 | TRBD2 | few | TRBV7-2 | CASRLAGYNEQFF | TGTGCCAGTCGACTAGCGGGGTACAATGAGCAGTTCTTC
TRBJ2-1 | TRBD2 | . | TRBV7-9 | CASTLAGAKYNEQFF | TGTGCCAGCACCTTAGCGGGAGCTAAGTACAATGAGCAGTTCTTC
TRBJ1-1 | . | many | TRBV7-6 | CASSLGGGVPATEAFF | TGTGCCAGCAGCTTAGGGGGTGGGGTTCCGGCCACTGAAGCTTTCTTT
TRBJ1-1 | . | . | TRBV18 | CASSRGNTEAFF | TGTGCCAGCAGCAGGGGGAACACTGAAGCTTTCTTT
TRBJ1-5 | . | . | TRBV29-1 | CSVEVVQPNQPQHF | TGCAGCGTTGAAGTGGTACAGCCAAATCAGCCCCAGCATTTT
TRBJ2-3 | . | . | TRBV29-1 | CSVGTLTSTDTQYF | TGCAGCGTTGGGACACTTACTAGCACAGATACGCAGTATTTT
TRBJ2-1 | TRBD2 | . | TRBV20-1 | CSARDPLAGVENEQFF | TGCAGTGCTAGGGATCCTCTAGCGGGAGTGGAGAATGAGCAGTTCTTC
TRBJ2-1 | TRBD2 | few | TRBV3-1 | CASSLAGRNEQFF | TGTGCCAGCAGCCTAGCGGGAAGAAATGAGCAGTTCTTC
TRBJ2-5 | TRBD2 | . | TRBV11-2 | CASSPREAGRETQYF | TGTGCCAGCAGCCCCCGGGAAGCGGGACGAGAGACCCAGTACTTC